This T cell receptor beta chain was obtained from a study of blood T cell repertoires in COVID-19. Sequenced by immunoSEQ multiplex PCR; TCRdb stores in-frame clones only, minus some. Of 300,000 to 350,000 clones listed, 89% are singletons. All enrollees were about 18 to 100 years old and from 25 or so US areas. V lost 3 bases to trimming and J lost 4 bases, with 11 bases between them. Germline loops: CDR1 SGHDT, CDR2 YYEEEE. The CDR3 has 14 amino acids. This receptor was identified in a woman aged 30 to 39 who had recovered from COVID-19. The chain uses TRBV5-6 and TRBJ1-5, with a tentative D call TRBD1 (6 bases). The source material was PBMCs or T cells enriched from blood (not recorded which). This chain's CDR3 is CASSSMTGNQPQHF. In nucleotides, the CDR3 is TGTGCCAGCAGCTCAATGACAGGTAATCAGCCCCAGCATTTT.